This TCR beta chain was found in a study of cytomegalovirus exposure and HLA in healthy donors. Trimming at V came to 5 bases and at J to 5 bases, leaving 8 bases not matched to a gene. The length of the CDR3 is 13 residues. CDR1 SQVTM and CDR2 ANQGSEA come from the germline V gene. The PCR ran on 60 Vbeta and 13 Jbeta primers. Clones were read by immunoSEQ multiplex PCR, and TCRdb kept only the in-frame ones, dropping some. The top ten clones hold around 4.3% of a sample with roughly 140,000 clones, 75% to 85% of them seen once. The source of this sequence is a middle-aged man in good health and CMV-seronegative. Sequenced: PBMCs. J is TRBJ2-5 and V is TRBV29-1, with 7 bases matching TRBD1. The CDR3 DNA reads TGCAGCGTTCAGGCAGGGGGTTGGGAGACCCAGTACTTC. This translates into CSVQAGGWETQYF. Full variable domain (outside the CDR3, taken from reference TRBV29-1 and TRBJ2-5): SAVISQKPSRDICQRGTSLTIQCQVDSQVTMMFWYRQQPGQSLTLIATANQGSEATYESGFVIDKFPISRPNLTFSTLTVSNMSPEDSSIYLCSVQAGGWETQYFGPGTRLLVL.